The 12 T cell receptor beta chains below all came from one sample that was sequenced in a study of early T cells in non-severe SARS-CoV-2 infection. TCRdb re-analysed the 5' RACE reads in MiXCR, keeping a single row per CDR3 protein. This sample has roughly 53,000 distinct CDR3 sequences; approximately 10% occur once, and the top ten carry 3.5% to 5%. The sample consisted of whole blood, taken at baseline. Every receptor here comes from an adult who was a healthcare worker with PCR-confirmed SARS-CoV-2 infection or an uninfected control (not recorded which).

There are many counts of this clonotype. V and J are TRBV29-1 and TRBJ2-7; D tentatively reads TRBD1 or TRBD2 (5 bases each). V shed 1 base and J shed 0 bases, with 10 bases lying between them. CDR1 and CDR2 (germline): SQVTM, ANQGSEA. This CDR3 is 14 amino acids long. In DNA form, the CDR3 reads TGCAGCGTTGAAGGGGGGTCCGACTCCTACGAGCAGTACTTC. Encoded protein: CSVEGGSDSYEQYF.

The J gene is TRBJ2-7, the V gene TRBV15, with 9 bases matching TRBD2. The CDR3 consists of 15 residues. Germline V lookup: CDR1 LNHNV, CDR2 YYDKDF (reference sequence). Germline trimming cut 7 bases from V and 5 bases from J; bases unmatched to any gene: 12. The CDR3 DNA sequence: TGTGCCACCAAGGCGGGCGGGAGGGCCGGACACGAGCAGTACTTC. Protein: CATKAGGRAGHEQYF.

At least ten counts were recorded for this clonotype. This chain connects TRBV29-1 to TRBJ1-2; 7 bases line up with TRBD1. V was pared by 6 bases and J by 4 bases, with 11 bases of the junction left unmatched. This CDR3 comprises 14 residues. Germline lookup yields CDR1 SQVTM and CDR2 ANQGSEA. CDR3: CSVRSDRDTYGYTF. CDR3 DNA: TGCAGCGTAAGATCCGACAGGGATACCTATGGCTACACCTTC.

This clonotype was picked up a small number of times. The chain couples TRBV6-6 to TRBJ2-3; the match to TRBD2 covers 7 bases. Germline loops: CDR1 MNHNY, CDR2 SVGAGI (reference sequence). The CDR3 has 14 residues. J gave up 1 base and V 5 bases, and 3 bases lay outside the gene matches. Here the CDR3 reads CASSGLGGTDTQYF. In DNA form, the CDR3 reads TGTGCCAGCAGTGGACTAGGTGGCACAGATACGCAGTATTTT.

This clonotype was recorded many times. The chain links TRBV27 to TRBJ2-7; 10 nucleotides agree with TRBD1. Germline CDR1 reads MNHEY; CDR2 reads SMNVEV (reference sequence). The CDR3 runs 14 residues. J was trimmed by 6 bases and V by 4 bases; bases with no gene match: 6. CDR3 sequence (DNA): TGTGCCAGCAGTTACCGGGACAGGGGCGGCGAGCAGTACTTC. As protein: CASSYRDRGGEQYF.

This clonotype was detected only a few times. The chain carries TRBV19 and TRBJ2-4; D not certain. V lost 7 bases and J lost 0, with 10 bases in between. Germline loops: CDR1 LNHDA, CDR2 SQIVND (reference sequence). This CDR3 has 14 residues. The CDR3 protein is CASTPEPAKNIQYF. CDR3 DNA: TGTGCCAGTACCCCAGAACCAGCCAAAAACATTCAGTACTTC.

This clonotype was recorded a few times. This sequence joins TRBV12-3 or TRBV12-4 and TRBJ2-7, with no clear D. V lost 4 bases, J lost 2 bases, and 9 bases lay in between. The CDR3 has 13 amino acids. The CDR3 reads CASSWTDAYEQYF. The CDR3 coding sequence is TGTGCCAGCAGTTGGACGGACGCCTACGAGCAGTACTTC.

This clonotype was found a few times. The chain is built from TRBV7-9 and TRBJ2-1, with D perhaps assigned TRBD1 or TRBD2 (6 bases each). Per germline, CDR1 SEHNR and CDR2 FQNEAQ (reference sequence). Trimming pared 5 bases from V and 4 bases from J, leaving 21 bases between. This CDR3 has 17 amino acids. The CDR3 region has the DNA TGTGCCAGCAGCGGCCCGGGGGCGACACCCCCTTACAATGAGCAGTTCTTC. It yields the protein CASSGPGATPPYNEQFF. Full variable domain (missing parts from reference TRBV7-9 and TRBJ2-1): DTGVSQNPRHKITKRGQNVTFRCDPISEHNRLYWYRQTLGQGPEFLTYFQNEAQLEKSRLLSDRFSAERPKGSFSTLEIQRTEQGDSAMYLCASSGPGATPPYNEQFFGPGTRLTVL.

This clonotype came up a few times. The chain combines TRBV20-1 with TRBJ1-4; 9 bases align to TRBD1. CDR1 is DFQATT and CDR2 is SNEGSKA in the germline V gene (reference sequence). J lost 7 bases, V lost 6 bases, and 9 bases had no gene match. The CDR3 length is 14 residues. Written as DNA, the CDR3 is TGCAGTGCCCTTGCCGGGACAGGGTCTGAAAAACTGTTTTTT. Translating gives CSALAGTGSEKLFF.

This clonotype was seen ten or more times. The genes are TRBV19 and TRBJ2-7; 9 nucleotides match TRBD1. The CDR3 runs 14 residues. Germline values: CDR1 LNHDA, CDR2 SQIVND (reference sequence). The V and J ends lost 6 bases and 1 base, in that order; junction bases with no gene match: 4. CDR3 coding DNA: TGTGCCAGTAGAGGGACAGGGATTTCCTACGAGCAGTACTTC. Encoded protein: CASRGTGISYEQYF.

In its sample, this clonotype ranks as medium-sized. This chain connects TRBV5-1 to TRBJ1-5, with 7 bases lining up with TRBD1. The trim removed 4 bases at V and 4 bases at J, leaving 5 bases unmatched. This CDR3 is built from 14 residues. Germline V gene data show CDR1 as SGHRS and CDR2 as YFSETQ. The CDR3 protein is CASSPGTANQPQHF. The CDR3 region has the DNA TGCGCCAGCAGCCCAGGGACAGCGAATCAGCCCCAGCATTTT.

This clonotype was recorded a few times. The chain is built from TRBV6-6 and TRBJ2-1; 7 positions match TRBD1. This CDR3 spans 14 amino acids. The germline gives CDR1 MNHNY, CDR2 SVGAGI (reference sequence). With 6 bases clipped from V and 9 bases from J, the junction kept 11 bases outside the gene matches. The CDR3 sequence is CASRENRDSGEQFF. The CDR3 DNA reads as TGTGCCAGCAGGGAAAACCGGGACAGCGGTGAGCAGTTCTTC.